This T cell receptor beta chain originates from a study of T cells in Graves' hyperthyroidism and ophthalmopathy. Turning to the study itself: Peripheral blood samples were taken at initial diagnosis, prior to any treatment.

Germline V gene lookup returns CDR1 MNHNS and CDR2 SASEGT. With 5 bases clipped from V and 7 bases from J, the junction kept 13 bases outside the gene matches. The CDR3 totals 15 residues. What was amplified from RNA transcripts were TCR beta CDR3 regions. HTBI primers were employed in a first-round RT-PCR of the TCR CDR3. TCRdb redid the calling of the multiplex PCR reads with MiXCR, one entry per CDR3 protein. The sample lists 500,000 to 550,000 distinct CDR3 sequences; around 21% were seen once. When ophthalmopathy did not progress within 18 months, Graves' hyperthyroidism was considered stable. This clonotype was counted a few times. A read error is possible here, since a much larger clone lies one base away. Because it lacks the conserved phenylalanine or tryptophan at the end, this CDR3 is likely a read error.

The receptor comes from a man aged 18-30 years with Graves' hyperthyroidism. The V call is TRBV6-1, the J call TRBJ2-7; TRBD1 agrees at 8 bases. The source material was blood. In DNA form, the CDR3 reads TGTGCCAGCAGTCCCCGGGGACAGGACCTGTGGGAGCAGTACTCC. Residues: CASSPRGQDLWEQYS.